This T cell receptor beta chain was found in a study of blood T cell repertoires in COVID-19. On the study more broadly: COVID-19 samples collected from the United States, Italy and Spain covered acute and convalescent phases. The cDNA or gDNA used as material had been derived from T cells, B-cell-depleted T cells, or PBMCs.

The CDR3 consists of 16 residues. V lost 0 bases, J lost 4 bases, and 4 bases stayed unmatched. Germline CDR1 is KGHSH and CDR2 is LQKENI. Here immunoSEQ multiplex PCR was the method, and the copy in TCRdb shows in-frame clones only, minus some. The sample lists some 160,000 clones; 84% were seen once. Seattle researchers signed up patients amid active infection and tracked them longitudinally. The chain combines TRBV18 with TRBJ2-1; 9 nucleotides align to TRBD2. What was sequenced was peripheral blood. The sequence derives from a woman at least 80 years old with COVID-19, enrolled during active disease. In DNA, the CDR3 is TGTGCCAGCTCACCACCGCGGGGGGGTCTTTACAATGAGCAGTTCTTC. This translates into CASSPPRGGLYNEQFF. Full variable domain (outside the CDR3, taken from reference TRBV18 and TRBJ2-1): NAGVMQNPRHLVRRRGQEARLRCSPMKGHSHVYWYRQLPEEGLKFMVYLQKENIIDESGMPKERFSAEFPKEGPSILRIQQVVRGDSAAYFCASSPPRGGLYNEQFFGPGTRLTVL.